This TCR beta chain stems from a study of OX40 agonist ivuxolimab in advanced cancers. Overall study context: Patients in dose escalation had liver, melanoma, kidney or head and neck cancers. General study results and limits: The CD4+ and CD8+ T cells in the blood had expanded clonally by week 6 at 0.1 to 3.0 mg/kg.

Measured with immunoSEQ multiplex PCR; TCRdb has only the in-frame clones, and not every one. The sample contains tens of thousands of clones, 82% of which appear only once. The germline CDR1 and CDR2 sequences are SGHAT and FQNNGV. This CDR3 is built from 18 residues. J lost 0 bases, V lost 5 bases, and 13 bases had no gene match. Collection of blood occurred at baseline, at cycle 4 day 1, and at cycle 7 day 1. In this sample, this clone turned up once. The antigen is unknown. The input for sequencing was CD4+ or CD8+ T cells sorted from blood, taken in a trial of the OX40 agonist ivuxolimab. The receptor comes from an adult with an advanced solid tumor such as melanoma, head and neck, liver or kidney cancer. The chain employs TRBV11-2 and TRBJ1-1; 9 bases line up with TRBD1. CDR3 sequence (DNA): TGTGCCAGCAGCCTGCAACAGGGGGCGCGCGGTGTGAACACTGAAGCTTTCTTT. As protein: CASSLQQGARGVNTEAFF.